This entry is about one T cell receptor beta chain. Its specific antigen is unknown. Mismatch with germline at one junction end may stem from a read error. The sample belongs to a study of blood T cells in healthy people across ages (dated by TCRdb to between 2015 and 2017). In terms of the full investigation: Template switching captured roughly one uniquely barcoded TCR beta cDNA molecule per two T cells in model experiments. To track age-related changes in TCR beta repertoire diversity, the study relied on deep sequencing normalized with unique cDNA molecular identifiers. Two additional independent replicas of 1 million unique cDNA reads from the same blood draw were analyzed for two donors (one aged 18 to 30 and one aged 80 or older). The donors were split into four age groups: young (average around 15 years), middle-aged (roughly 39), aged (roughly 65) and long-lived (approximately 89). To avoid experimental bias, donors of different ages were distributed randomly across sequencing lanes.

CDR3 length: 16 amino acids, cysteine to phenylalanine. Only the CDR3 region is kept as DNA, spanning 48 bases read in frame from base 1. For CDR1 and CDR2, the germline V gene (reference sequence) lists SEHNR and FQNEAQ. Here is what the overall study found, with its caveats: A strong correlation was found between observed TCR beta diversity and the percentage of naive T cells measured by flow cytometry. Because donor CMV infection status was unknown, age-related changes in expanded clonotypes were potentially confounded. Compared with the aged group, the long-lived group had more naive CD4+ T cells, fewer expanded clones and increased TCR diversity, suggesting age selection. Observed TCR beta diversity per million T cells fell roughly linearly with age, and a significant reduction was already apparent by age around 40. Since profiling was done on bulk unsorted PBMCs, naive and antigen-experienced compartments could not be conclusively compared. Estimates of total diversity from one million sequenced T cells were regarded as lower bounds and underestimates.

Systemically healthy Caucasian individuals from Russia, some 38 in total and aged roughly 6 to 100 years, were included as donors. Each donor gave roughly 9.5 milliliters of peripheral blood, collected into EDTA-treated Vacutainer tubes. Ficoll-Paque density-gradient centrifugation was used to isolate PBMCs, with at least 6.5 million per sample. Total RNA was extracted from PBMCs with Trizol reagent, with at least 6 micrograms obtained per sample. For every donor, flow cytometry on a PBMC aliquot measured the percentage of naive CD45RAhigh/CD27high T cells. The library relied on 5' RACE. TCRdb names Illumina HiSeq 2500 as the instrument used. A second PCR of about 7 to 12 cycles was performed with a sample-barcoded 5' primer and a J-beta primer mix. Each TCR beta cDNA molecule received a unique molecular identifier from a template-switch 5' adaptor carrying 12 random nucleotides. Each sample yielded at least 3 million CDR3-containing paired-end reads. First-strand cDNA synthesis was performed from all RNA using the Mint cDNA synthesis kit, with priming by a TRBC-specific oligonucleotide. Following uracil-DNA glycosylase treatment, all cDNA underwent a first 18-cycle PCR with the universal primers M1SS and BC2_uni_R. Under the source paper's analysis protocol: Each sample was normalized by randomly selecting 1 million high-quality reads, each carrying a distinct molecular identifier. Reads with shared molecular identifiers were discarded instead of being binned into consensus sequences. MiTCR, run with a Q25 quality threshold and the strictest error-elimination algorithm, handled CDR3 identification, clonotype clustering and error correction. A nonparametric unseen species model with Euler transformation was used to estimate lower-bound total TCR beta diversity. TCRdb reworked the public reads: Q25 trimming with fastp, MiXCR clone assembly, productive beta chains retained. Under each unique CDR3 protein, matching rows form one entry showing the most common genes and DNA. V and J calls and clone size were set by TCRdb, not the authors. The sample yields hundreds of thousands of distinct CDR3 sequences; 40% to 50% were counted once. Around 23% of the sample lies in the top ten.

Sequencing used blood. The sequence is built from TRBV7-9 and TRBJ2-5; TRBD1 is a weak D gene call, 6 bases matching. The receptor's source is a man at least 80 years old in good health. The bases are TGTGCCGGCAGCTCCCGGGACACGGTGCATTTCTCGGCCCAGTACTTC. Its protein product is CAGSSRDTVHFSAQYF.